These T cell receptor beta chains were read from a single sample in a study of technical replicates of blood from a few donors. Sequenced by immunoSEQ multiplex PCR; TCRdb stores in-frame clones only, minus some. The data contain some 85,000 clones, just over 95% of them singletons. Sequenced: T cells isolated from PBMCs. The receptors were gathered from a human donor in good health. CDR3s leave out the opening cysteine and the closing phenylalanine or tryptophan. The D gene is left open where the match is weak.

v_gene: TRBV11-2
d_gene: -
j_gene: TRBJ1-4
CDR3aa: ASSLLSATNEKLF

v_gene: TRBV5-1
d_gene: TRBD1
j_gene: TRBJ2-5
CDR3aa: ASSITGGVETQY

v_gene: TRBV9
d_gene: TRBD2
j_gene: TRBJ2-2
CDR3aa: ASSRGVAGTTGELF

v_gene: TRBV18
d_gene: -
j_gene: TRBJ2-1
CDR3aa: ASSLYTGAPSNSYNEQF

v_gene: TRBV28
d_gene: TRBD1
j_gene: TRBJ2-7
CDR3aa: ASSSDLTGGYTYEQY

v_gene: TRBV9
d_gene: TRBD1
j_gene: TRBJ1-2
CDR3aa: ASSAVWQGEGYT

v_gene: TRBV27
d_gene: -
j_gene: TRBJ1-1
CDR3aa: ASSNQGMNTEAF

v_gene: TRBV4-3
d_gene: TRBD2
j_gene: TRBJ2-1
CDR3aa: ASSHFSGGRARNEQF

v_gene: TRBV7-8
d_gene: TRBD1
j_gene: TRBJ1-2
CDR3aa: ASSFQRDRNYGYT

v_gene: TRBV7-9
d_gene: TRBD2
j_gene: TRBJ2-3
CDR3aa: ASSLVLAGYTDTQY

v_gene: TRBV6-5
d_gene: -
j_gene: TRBJ2-2
CDR3aa: ASSYSAGGTGELF

v_gene: TRBV9
d_gene: TRBD2
j_gene: TRBJ2-1
CDR3aa: ASSSGLVTFNEQF

v_gene: TRBV6-5
d_gene: -
j_gene: TRBJ2-1
CDR3aa: ASGSFYNEQF

v_gene: TRBV2
d_gene: -
j_gene: TRBJ1-1
CDR3aa: ASGQPNTEAF

v_gene: TRBV19
d_gene: TRBD2
j_gene: TRBJ2-5
CDR3aa: ASSLLAGAEETQY

v_gene: TRBV29-1
d_gene: -
j_gene: TRBJ2-7
CDR3aa: SGGEPYEQY

v_gene: TRBV4-1
d_gene: TRBD1
j_gene: TRBJ2-4
CDR3aa: ASSQWDRAEGNIQY

v_gene: TRBV7-8
d_gene: TRBD2
j_gene: TRBJ2-7
CDR3aa: ASSLLAGEPYEQY

v_gene: TRBV6-4
d_gene: -
j_gene: TRBJ2-7
CDR3aa: ASSAKRKRLYEQY

v_gene: TRBV2
d_gene: -
j_gene: TRBJ1-2
CDR3aa: ASSEQEVKYT

v_gene: TRBV28
d_gene: TRBD1
j_gene: TRBJ1-5
CDR3aa: ASSLLVTGGNQPQH

v_gene: TRBV4-2
d_gene: -
j_gene: TRBJ2-7
CDR3aa: ASSLGGNYEQY

v_gene: TRBV5-3
d_gene: -
j_gene: TRBJ2-7
CDR3aa: ARSFPLRDLPYEQY

v_gene: TRBV30
d_gene: -
j_gene: TRBJ2-4
CDR3aa: AWTGLVKNIQY

v_gene: TRBV5-1
d_gene: TRBD1
j_gene: TRBJ1-2
CDR3aa: ASSSGQIYGYT

v_gene: TRBV2
d_gene: TRBD2
j_gene: TRBJ2-2
CDR3aa: AGRKGLDPNTGELF

v_gene: TRBV5-6
d_gene: TRBD2
j_gene: TRBJ2-7
CDR3aa: ASSLAESGRVSEQY

v_gene: TRBV6-4
d_gene: -
j_gene: TRBJ1-5
CDR3aa: ASSPTWGRDQPQH

v_gene: TRBV9
d_gene: TRBD1
j_gene: TRBJ2-1
CDR3aa: ASSVVGTGVWNEQF

v_gene: TRBV30
d_gene: -
j_gene: TRBJ2-1
CDR3aa: AWSVGNEQF

v_gene: TRBV6-1
d_gene: -
j_gene: TRBJ1-2
CDR3aa: ASSVGPLYGYT